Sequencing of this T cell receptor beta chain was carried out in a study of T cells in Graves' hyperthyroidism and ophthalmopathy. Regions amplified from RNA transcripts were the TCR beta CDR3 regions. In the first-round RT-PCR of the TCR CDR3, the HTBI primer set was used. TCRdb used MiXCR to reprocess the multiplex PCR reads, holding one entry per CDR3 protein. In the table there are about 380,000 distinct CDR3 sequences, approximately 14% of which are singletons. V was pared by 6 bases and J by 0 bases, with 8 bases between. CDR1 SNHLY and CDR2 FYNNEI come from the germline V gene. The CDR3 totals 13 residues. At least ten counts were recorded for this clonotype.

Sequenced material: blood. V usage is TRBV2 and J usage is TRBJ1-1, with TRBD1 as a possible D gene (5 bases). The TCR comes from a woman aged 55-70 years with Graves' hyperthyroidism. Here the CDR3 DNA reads TGTGCCAGCAGGACAGATATGAACACTGAAGCTTTCTTT. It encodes CASRTDMNTEAFF.